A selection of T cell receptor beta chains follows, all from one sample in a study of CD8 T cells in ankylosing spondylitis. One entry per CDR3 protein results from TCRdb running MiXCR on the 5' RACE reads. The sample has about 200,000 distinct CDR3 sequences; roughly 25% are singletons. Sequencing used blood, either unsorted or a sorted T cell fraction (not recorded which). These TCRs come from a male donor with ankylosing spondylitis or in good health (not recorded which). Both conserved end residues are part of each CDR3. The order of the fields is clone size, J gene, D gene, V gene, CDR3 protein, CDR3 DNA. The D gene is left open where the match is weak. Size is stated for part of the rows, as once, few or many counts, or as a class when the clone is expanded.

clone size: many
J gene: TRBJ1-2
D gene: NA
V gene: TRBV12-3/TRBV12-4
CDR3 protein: CASSLVHQFNGYTF
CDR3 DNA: TGTGCCAGCAGTTTAGTTCACCAGTTCAATGGCTACACCTTC

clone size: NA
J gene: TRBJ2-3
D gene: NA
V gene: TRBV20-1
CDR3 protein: CSASGGLSTDTQYF
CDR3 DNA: TGCAGTGCTAGCGGGGGGCTGAGCACAGATACGCAGTATTTT

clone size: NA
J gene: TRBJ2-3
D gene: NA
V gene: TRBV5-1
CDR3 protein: CASSFAGTRSTDTQYF
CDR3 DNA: TGCGCCAGCAGCTTTGCCGGGACGCGAAGCACAGATACGCAGTATTTT

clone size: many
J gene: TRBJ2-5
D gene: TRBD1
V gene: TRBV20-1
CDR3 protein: CSARKTGTKTQYF
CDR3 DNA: TGCAGTGCTAGAAAGACAGGGACGAAGACCCAGTACTTC

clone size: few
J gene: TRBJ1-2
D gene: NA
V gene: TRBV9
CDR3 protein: CASSVDAIHYGYTF
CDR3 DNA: TGTGCCAGCAGCGTAGATGCGATACACTATGGCTACACCTTC

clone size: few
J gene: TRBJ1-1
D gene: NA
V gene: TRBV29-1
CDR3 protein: CSVVRTGNTEAFF
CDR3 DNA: TGCAGCGTTGTCAGGACCGGGAACACTGAAGCTTTCTTT

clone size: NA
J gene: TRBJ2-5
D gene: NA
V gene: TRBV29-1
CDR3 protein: CSVTLGETQYF
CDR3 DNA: TGCAGCGTTACCCTTGGGGAGACCCAGTACTTC

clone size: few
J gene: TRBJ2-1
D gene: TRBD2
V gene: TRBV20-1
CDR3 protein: CSAAGDFNEQFF
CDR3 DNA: TGCAGTGCAGCGGGAGACTTCAATGAGCAGTTCTTC

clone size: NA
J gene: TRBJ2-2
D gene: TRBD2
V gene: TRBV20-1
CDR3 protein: CSARDPARRGYTGELFF
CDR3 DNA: TGCAGTGCTAGAGACCCGGCCCGGCGGGGGTACACCGGGGAGCTGTTTTTT

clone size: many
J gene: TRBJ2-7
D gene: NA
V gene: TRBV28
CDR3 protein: CASSLFRGEQYF
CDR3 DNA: TGTGCCAGCAGTTTATTCAGGGGCGAGCAGTACTTC

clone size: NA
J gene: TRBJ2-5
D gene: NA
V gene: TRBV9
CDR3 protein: CASSVVPGGKRTQYF
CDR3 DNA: TGTGCCAGCAGCGTAGTACCGGGGGGCAAGAGAACCCAGTACTTC

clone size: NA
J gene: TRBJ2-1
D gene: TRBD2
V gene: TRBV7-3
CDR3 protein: CASSPRTSGRPVEQFF
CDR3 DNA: TGTGCCAGCAGCCCCCGGACTAGCGGGAGGCCGGTTGAGCAGTTCTTC

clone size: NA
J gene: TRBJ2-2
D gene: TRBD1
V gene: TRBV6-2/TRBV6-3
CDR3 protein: CASRRQGTNTGELFF
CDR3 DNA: TGTGCCAGCAGGCGACAGGGGACGAACACCGGGGAGCTGTTTTTT

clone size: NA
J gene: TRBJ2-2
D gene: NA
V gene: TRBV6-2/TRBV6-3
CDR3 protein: CASSLGGRTANTGELFF
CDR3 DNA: TGTGCCAGCAGTCTAGGGGGTCGGACAGCGAACACCGGGGAGCTGTTTTTT

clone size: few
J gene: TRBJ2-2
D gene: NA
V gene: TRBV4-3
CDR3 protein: CASSQTRTAKNTGELFF
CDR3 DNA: TGCGCCAGCAGCCAAACCAGGACAGCGAAGAACACCGGGGAGCTGTTTTTT

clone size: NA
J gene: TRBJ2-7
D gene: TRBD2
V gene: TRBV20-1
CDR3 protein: CRTGTSPYEQYF
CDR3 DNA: TGCAGGACCGGGACTAGTCCTTACGAGCAGTACTTC

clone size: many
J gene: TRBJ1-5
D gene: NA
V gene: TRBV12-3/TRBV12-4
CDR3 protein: CASSPLGRTHSNQPQHF
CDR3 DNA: TGTGCCAGCTCCCCCTTGGGGAGAACTCATAGCAATCAGCCCCAGCATTTT

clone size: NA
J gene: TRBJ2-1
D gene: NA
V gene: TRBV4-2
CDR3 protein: CASSQGGGYNEQFF
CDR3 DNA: TGTGCCAGCAGCCAAGGTGGGGGGTACAATGAGCAGTTCTTC

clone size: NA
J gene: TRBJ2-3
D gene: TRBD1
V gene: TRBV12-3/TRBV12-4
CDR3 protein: CASSLGTGYTDTQYF
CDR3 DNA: TGTGCCAGCAGTTTGGGGACAGGGTACACAGATACGCAGTATTTT

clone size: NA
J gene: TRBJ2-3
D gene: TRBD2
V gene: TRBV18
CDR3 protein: CASFGTNTDTQYF
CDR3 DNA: TGTGCCAGCTTTGGGACTAACACAGATACGCAGTATTTT

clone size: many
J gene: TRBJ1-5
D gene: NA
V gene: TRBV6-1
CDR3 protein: CASSGDSSNQPQHF
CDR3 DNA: TGTGCCAGCAGTGGAGACAGCAGCAATCAGCCCCAGCATTTT

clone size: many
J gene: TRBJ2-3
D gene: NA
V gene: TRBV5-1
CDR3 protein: CASSLDGSSGTDTQYF
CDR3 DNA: TGCGCCAGCAGCTTGGACGGGTCCTCTGGCACAGATACGCAGTATTTT

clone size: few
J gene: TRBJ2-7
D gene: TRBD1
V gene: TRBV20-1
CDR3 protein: CSARGTGRFRPYEQYF
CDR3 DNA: TGCAGTGCTAGAGGGACAGGGCGATTCCGCCCCTACGAGCAGTACTTC

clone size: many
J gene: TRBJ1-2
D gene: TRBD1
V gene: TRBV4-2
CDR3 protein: CASSQETGVAGYTF
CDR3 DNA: TGTGCCAGCAGCCAGGAAACAGGGGTGGCTGGCTACACCTTC

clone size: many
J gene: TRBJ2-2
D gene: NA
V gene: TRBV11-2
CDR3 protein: CASSTGRWELFF
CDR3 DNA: TGTGCCAGCAGCACAGGGCGCTGGGAGCTGTTTTTT

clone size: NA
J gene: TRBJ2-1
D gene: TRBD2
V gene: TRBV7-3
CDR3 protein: CASSPRLAGGINEQFF
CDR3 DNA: TGTGCCAGCAGCCCACGACTAGCGGGAGGCATCAATGAGCAGTTCTTC

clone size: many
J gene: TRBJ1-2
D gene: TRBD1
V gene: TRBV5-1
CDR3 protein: CASSPHVGQGARGYTF
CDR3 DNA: TGCGCCAGCAGCCCTCATGTTGGACAGGGGGCGCGGGGCTACACCTTC

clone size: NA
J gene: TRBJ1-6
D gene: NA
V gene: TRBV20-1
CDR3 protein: CSAREGHTPLHF
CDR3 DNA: TGCAGTGCTAGAGAGGGACACACACCCCTCCACTTT

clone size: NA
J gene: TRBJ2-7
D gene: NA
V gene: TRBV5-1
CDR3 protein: CASSSTATTALYEQYF
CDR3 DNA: TGCGCCAGCAGCTCGACAGCTACTACTGCCCTCTACGAGCAGTACTTC

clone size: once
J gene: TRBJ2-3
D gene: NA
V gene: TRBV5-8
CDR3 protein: CASSLWTKSTDTQYF
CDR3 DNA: TGTGCCAGCAGCTTATGGACAAAGAGCACAGATACGCAGTATTTT

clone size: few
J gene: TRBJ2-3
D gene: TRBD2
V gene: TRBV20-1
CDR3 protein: CSARGEREGTDTQYF
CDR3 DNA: TGCAGTGCTAGAGGCGAGCGGGAGGGTACAGATACGCAGTATTTT

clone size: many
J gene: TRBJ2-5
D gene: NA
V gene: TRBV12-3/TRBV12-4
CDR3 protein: CASGRGETQYF
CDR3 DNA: TGTGCCAGCGGGCGTGGGGAGACCCAGTACTTC

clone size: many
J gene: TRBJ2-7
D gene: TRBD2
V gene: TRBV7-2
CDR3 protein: CASSYPGTTSYEQYF
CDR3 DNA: TGTGCCAGCAGCTACCCCGGGACTACCTCCTACGAGCAGTACTTC

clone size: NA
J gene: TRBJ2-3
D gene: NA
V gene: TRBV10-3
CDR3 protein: CATGPSTDTQYF
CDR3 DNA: TGTGCCACCGGACCGAGCACAGATACGCAGTATTTT

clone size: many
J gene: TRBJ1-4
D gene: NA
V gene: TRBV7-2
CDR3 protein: CASSLLRPGHNEKLFF
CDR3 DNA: TGTGCCAGCAGCTTACTACGACCGGGGCATAATGAAAAACTGTTTTTT

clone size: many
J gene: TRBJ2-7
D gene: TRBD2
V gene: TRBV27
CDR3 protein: CASSLAGGLGEQYF
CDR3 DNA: TGTGCCAGCAGTTTAGCGGGAGGCCTGGGGGAGCAGTACTTC

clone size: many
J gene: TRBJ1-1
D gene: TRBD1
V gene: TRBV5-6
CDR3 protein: CASSSRQGKNTEAFF
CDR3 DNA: TGTGCCAGCAGCTCCCGACAGGGTAAGAACACTGAAGCTTTCTTT

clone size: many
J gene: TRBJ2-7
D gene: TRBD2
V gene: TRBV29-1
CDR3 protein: CSVIPGLASPEQYF
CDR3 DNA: TGCAGCGTTATCCCCGGACTAGCCTCCCCGGAGCAGTACTTC

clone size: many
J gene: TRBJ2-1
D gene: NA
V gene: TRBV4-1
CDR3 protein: CASSQLTRNEQFF
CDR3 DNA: TGCGCCAGCAGCCAACTAACTAGGAATGAGCAGTTCTTC

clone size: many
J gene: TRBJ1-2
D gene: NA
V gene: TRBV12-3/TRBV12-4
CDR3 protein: CASSLASDYGYTF
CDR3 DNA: TGTGCCAGCAGTTTAGCTTCAGACTATGGCTACACCTTC

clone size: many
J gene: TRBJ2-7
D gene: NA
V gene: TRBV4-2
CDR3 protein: CASSQALSVQTYEQYF
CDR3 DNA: TGTGCCAGCAGCCAAGCTTTGTCGGTCCAGACTTACGAGCAGTACTTC

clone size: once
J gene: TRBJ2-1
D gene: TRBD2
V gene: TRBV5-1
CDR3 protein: CASSGTTESSEQFF
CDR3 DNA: TGCGCCAGCTCAGGGACTACCGAATCTTCCGAGCAGTTCTTC

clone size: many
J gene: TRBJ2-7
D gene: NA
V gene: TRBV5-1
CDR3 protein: CASNANYEQYF
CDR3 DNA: TGCGCCAGCAATGCCAACTACGAGCAGTACTTC

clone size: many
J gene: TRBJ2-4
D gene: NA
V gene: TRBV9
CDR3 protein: CASSVDPSGNIQYF
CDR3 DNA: TGTGCCAGCAGCGTAGATCCAAGTGGAAACATTCAGTACTTC

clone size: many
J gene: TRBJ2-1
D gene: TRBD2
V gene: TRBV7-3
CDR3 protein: CASSLPTLAGVHNEQFF
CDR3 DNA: TGTGCCAGCAGCTTACCCACCCTAGCGGGAGTCCACAATGAGCAGTTCTTC

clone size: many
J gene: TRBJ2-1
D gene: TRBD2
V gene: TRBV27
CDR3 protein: CARSSPAGGPYEQFF
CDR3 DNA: TGTGCCAGATCCTCCCCAGCGGGAGGGCCCTATGAGCAGTTCTTC

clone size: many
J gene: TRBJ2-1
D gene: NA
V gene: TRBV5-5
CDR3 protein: CASSLEIGWQFF
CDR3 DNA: TGTGCCAGCAGCTTGGAAATAGGATGGCAGTTCTTC

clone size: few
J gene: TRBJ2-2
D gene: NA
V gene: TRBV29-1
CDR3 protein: CSAGVRDFAGELFF
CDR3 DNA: TGCAGTGCTGGAGTAAGGGATTTCGCCGGGGAGCTGTTTTTT

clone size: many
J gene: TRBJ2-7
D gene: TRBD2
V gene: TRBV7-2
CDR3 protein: CASSSSLAVVYEQYF
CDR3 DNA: TGTGCCAGCAGCTCCTCTCTAGCGGTGGTCTACGAGCAGTACTTC